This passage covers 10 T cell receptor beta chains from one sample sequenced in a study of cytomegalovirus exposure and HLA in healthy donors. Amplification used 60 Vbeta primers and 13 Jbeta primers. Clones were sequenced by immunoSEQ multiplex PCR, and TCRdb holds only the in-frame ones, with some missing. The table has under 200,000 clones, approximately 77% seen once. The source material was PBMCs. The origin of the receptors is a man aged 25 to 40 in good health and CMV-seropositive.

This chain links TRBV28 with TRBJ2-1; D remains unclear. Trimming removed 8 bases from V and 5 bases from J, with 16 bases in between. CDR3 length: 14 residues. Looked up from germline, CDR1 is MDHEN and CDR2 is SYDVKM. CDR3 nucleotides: TGTGCCAGCGGAATACCCATAGCCCACAATGAGCAGTTCTTC. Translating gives CASGIPIAHNEQFF.

CDR3 loop: CAGSQGSAGNTIYF. The CDR3 nucleotides are TGTGCCGGGTCACAGGGGAGCGCTGGAAACACCATATATTTT. V usage is TRBV6-1 and J usage is TRBJ1-3; TRBD1 matches at 7 bases. The CDR3 runs to 14 residues. Trimming removed 11 bases from V and 2 bases from J; junction bases left unmatched: 9. Germline V CDR1 and CDR2: MNHNS, SASEGT.

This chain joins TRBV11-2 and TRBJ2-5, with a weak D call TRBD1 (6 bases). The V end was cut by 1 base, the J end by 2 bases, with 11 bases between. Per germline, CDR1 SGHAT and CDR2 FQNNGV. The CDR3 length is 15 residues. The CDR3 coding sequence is TGTGCCAGCAGCTTAGTAGGGGACATACAAGAGACCCAGTACTTC. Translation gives CASSLVGDIQETQYF.

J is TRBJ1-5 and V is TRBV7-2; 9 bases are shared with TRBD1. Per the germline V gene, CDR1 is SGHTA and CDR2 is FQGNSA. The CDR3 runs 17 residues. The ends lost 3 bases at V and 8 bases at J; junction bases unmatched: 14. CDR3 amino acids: CASSLSTGGLGQEPQHF. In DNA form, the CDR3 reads TGTGCCAGCAGCTTGTCAACAGGGGGCTTGGGACAGGAGCCCCAGCATTTT.

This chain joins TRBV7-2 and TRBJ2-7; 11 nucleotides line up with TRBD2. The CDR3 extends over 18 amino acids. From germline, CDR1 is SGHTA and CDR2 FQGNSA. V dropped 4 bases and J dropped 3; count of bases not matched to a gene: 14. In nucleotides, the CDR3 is TGTGCCAGCAGCTATCGGACTAGCGGGCGGGTAGAAGGCTACGAGCAGTACTTC. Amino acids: CASSYRTSGRVEGYEQYF.

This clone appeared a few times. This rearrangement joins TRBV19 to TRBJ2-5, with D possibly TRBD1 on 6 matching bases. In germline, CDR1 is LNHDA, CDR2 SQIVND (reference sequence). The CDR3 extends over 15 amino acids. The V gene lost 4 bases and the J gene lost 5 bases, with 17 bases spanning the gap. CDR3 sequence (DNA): TGTGCCAGTAGTAGTCCCCTAAGGGGGAAGGAGACCCAGTACTTC. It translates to CASSSPLRGKETQYF.

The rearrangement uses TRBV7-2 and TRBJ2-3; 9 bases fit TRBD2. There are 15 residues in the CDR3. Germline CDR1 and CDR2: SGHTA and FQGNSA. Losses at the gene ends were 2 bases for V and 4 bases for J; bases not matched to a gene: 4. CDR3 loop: CASSLIAGVADTQYF. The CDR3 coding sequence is TGTGCCAGCAGCTTAATAGCGGGAGTTGCAGATACGCAGTATTTT.

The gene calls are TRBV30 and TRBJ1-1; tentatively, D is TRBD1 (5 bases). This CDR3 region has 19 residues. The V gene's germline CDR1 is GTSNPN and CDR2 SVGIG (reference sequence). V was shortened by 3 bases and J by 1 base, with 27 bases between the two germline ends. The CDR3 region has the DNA TGTGCCTGGAGCCGGGTCAGGGATGGGTCAGGGTACAGGAACACTGAAGCTTTCTTT. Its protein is CAWSRVRDGSGYRNTEAFF.

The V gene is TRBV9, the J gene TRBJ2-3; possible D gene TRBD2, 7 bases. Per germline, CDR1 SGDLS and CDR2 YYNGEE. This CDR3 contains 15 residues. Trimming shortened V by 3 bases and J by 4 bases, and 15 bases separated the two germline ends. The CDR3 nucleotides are TGTGCCAGCAGCGGGGGAGGGGGGACCTCAGATACGCAGTATTTT. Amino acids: CASSGGGGTSDTQYF.

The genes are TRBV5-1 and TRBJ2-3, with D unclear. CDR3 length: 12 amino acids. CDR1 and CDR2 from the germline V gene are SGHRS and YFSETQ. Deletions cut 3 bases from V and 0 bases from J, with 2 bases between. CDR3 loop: CASSSSTDTQYF. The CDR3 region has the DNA TGCGCCAGCAGCTCTAGCACAGATACGCAGTATTTT.